This T cell receptor beta chain originates from a study of blood T cells in healthy people across ages. This clonotype was observed a few times. Germline loops: CDR1 SGHRS, CDR2 YFSETQ. Trimming shortened V by 4 bases and J by 0 bases, and 17 bases separated the two germline ends. The CDR3 sequence is 18 residues long. About 10 milliliters of peripheral blood were drawn from each donor into EDTA-treated tubes. Then a second PCR, running about 6 to 12 cycles, was carried out with a sample-barcoded 5' primer and a J-beta primer mix. One entry per CDR3 protein, called by TCRdb with MiXCR from the 5' RACE reads. The sample yields around 800,000 distinct CDR3 sequences, approximately 24% seen once. The sample was also reused in another study, on T cells of mothers and their children. That source notes: During the second PCR, the M1S primer introduced sample barcodes along with 2-4 random nucleotides. No clone of persistent microchimeric T cells was detected.

The receptor was derived from a boy between 10 and 17 years old in good health. The chain uses TRBV5-1 and TRBJ1-6; D ambiguous. The sequenced material came from blood. The CDR3 protein is CASSLSGGSGSYNSPLHF. The DNA of the CDR3 is TGCGCCAGCAGCCTCTCGGGCGGCTCGGGCTCCTATAATTCACCCCTCCACTTT.